This T cell receptor beta chain is from a study of vaccination and CD4 T cells after COVID-19. As for this clonotype: Its antigen is still unknown.

Treatment meaning: 10-day PBMC culture with coronavirus spike peptide pools or control peptides (ViraFEST assay). The unexposed donor gave CD4+ T cells before the COVID-19 pandemic (2011-2018). ViraFEST grew antigen-specific T cells using peptide pools, then sequenced TCRs. The Oncomine TCR Beta short-read assay was what sequenced the DNA obtained from cultured CD4+ T cells. The template was genomic DNA from cultured CD4+ T cells. TCRdb recomputed calls from the PCR reads with MiXCR, one row per CDR3 protein. The sample has 8,500 to 9,500 distinct CDR3 sequences; about 32% are singletons. Germline CDR1 MNHNS, CDR2 SASEGT. This CDR3 contains 15 residues. Trimming removed 1 base at V and 0 bases at J, with 10 bases between.

The rearrangement links TRBV6-1 to TRBJ2-7; tentatively, D is TRBD1 or TRBD2 (5 bases each). Sample: CD4+ T cells from blood, cultured in vitro. The receptor's source is a human donor in good health. The CDR3 sequence: CASSEEAGSSYEQYF. The CDR3 region has the DNA TGTGCCAGCAGTGAAGAGGCAGGGAGCTCCTACGAGCAGTACTTC.